These 24 T cell receptor beta chains originate from one sample sequenced in a study of OX40 agonist ivuxolimab in advanced cancers. Only in-frame clones appear in the TCRdb table, and some are missing; sequencing was by immunoSEQ multiplex PCR. The table includes about 110,000 clones, around 90% detected once. The source was CD4+ or CD8+ T cells sorted from blood, collected in a trial of the OX40 agonist ivuxolimab. All receptors derive from an adult with an advanced solid tumor such as melanoma, head and neck, liver or kidney cancer.

The chain has TRBV10-3 and TRBJ2-2; D possibly corresponds to TRBD1 (5 bases). The germline V gene has CDR1 ENHRY and CDR2 SYGVKD. The V end was cut by 6 bases, the J end by 7 bases, with 9 bases between. The CDR3 has 12 amino acids. The CDR3 nucleotides are TGTGCCATCAGCACGGACAACGGGGAGCTGTTTTTT. Residues: CAISTDNGELFF.

The rearrangement links TRBV19 to TRBJ2-7, with D perhaps being TRBD1 or TRBD2 (5 bases each). V lost 3 bases, J lost 3 bases, and 15 bases lay in between. The CDR3 sequence is 15 residues long. From germline, CDR1 is LNHDA and CDR2 SQIVND (reference sequence). This chain's CDR3 is CASSIGGPVLYEQYF. CDR3 DNA: TGTGCCAGTAGTATTGGGGGACCAGTACTCTACGAGCAGTACTTC. Drawing the rest from reference TRBV19 and TRBJ2-7, the complete variable domain is DGGITQSPKYLFRKEGQNVTLSCEQNLNHDAMYWYRQDPGQGLRLIYYSQIVNDFQKGDIAEGYSVSREKKESFPLTVTSAQKNPTAFYLCASSIGGPVLYEQYFGPGTRLTVT.

The V call is TRBV18, the J call TRBJ1-6; weak D call: TRBD1 (5 bases). The CDR3 runs to 14 residues. Per germline, CDR1 KGHSH and CDR2 LQKENI. Trimming cost V 6 bases and J 5 bases, with 11 bases left between them. The CDR3 protein is CASSGTGDNSPLHF. The CDR3 region has the DNA TGTGCCAGCTCCGGGACCGGCGATAATTCACCCCTCCACTTT.

This chain connects TRBV18 to TRBJ1-1; 10 positions match TRBD1. This CDR3 comprises 16 residues. CDR1 KGHSH and CDR2 LQKENI come from the germline V gene. V lost 7 bases, J lost 7 bases, and 15 bases stayed unmatched. CDR3 protein: CASCIRDRGLLSEAFF. The CDR3 DNA sequence: TGTGCCAGCTGTATCCGGGACAGGGGATTATTAAGTGAAGCTTTCTTT.

The sample holds a few counts of this clone. V usage is TRBV20-1 and J usage is TRBJ1-2; D is perhaps TRBD1 (6 bases). Trimming took 5 bases from V and 7 from J, leaving 8 bases between them. CDR3 size: 10 residues. Germline CDR1 is DFQATT and CDR2 is SNEGSKA (reference sequence). The CDR3 spells CSAPDSGYTF. DNA of the CDR3: TGCAGTGCTCCGGACAGTGGCTACACCTTC.

The V gene is TRBV7-9, the J gene TRBJ1-1; the D is unclear. Germline lookup yields CDR1 SEHNR and CDR2 FQNEAQ (reference sequence). V lost 5 bases and J 0 bases, leaving 13 bases between the germline ends. The CDR3 consists of 15 residues. The CDR3 nucleotides read TGTGCCAGCAGCCCCCCGGTGGGGTTGAACACTGAAGCTTTCTTT. Translating gives CASSPPVGLNTEAFF.

A single count supports this clone. This chain connects TRBV5-4 to TRBJ1-4; D remains ambiguous. V lost 4 bases and J 7 bases, leaving 11 bases between the germline ends. CDR1 SGHNT and CDR2 YYREEE come from the germline V gene (reference sequence). CDR3 length equals 13 residues. This CDR3 is CASSNGGLEKLFF. In DNA form, the CDR3 reads TGTGCCAGCAGCAACGGTGGCCTTGAAAAACTGTTTTTT.

This sequence joins TRBV21-1 and TRBJ2-5. TRBV21-1 is assigned pseudogene status. CDR3 length equals 13 residues. As DNA, the CDR3 is TGTGCCAGCAGCAAAGGGGGTCGGGAGACCCAGTACTTC. Translating it yields CASSKGGRETQYF.

The chain recombines TRBV6-6 with TRBJ2-1; 10 bases fit TRBD2. The CDR3 has 16 residues. V lost 6 bases and J lost 6; bases outside the gene matches: 11. The germline gives CDR1 MNHNY, CDR2 SVGAGI (reference sequence). The CDR3 bases are TGTGCCAGCAGAGCCTCGCTAGCGGGAGTCGCCAATGAGCAGTTCTTC. This sequence encodes CASRASLAGVANEQFF.

The rearrangement joins TRBV7-9 to TRBJ2-7; 10 bases are shared with TRBD2. J gave up 0 bases and V 1 base, and 3 bases lay outside the gene matches. This CDR3 is built from 16 residues. The V gene's germline CDR1 is SEHNR and CDR2 FQNEAQ (reference sequence). The CDR3 DNA is TGTGCCAGCAGCTTAGTACTAGCGGGGTACTCCTACGAGCAGTACTTC. Translated, it gives CASSLVLAGYSYEQYF.

This chain connects TRBV6-4 to TRBJ2-7; 9 nucleotides align to TRBD1. Germline CDR1 and CDR2: MRHNA and SNTAGT. The V segment lost 7 bases and the J segment 4 bases; nucleotides outside the gene matches: 5. The CDR3 sequence is 13 residues long. CDR3 bases: TGTGCCAGCATCCCGGGACAGGGTTACGAGCAGTACTTC. Translated: CASIPGQGYEQYF.

V usage is TRBV23-1 and J usage is TRBJ2-3; 9 bases are shared with TRBD1. TRBV23-1 has ORF status, its function being uncertain. CDR3 length equals 16 residues. J lost 8 bases, V lost 2 bases, and 11 bases had no gene match. The DNA of the CDR3 is TGCGCCAGCAGTCAAATAGTAGGGACAGGGCACCGTACGCAGTATTTT. Its translation is CASSQIVGTGHRTQYF.

CDR3 residues: CSVLTNGPSEQYF. The CDR3 nucleotides are TGCAGCGTTCTTACGAATGGGCCCAGCGAGCAGTACTTC. The rearrangement links TRBV29-1 to TRBJ2-7; D uncertain. The V gene lost 5 bases and the J gene lost 6 bases, with 17 bases spanning the gap. The CDR3 covers 13 residues. Germline V gene lookup returns CDR1 SQVTM and CDR2 ANQGSEA.

This clone showed up just once. J is TRBJ2-3 and V is TRBV10-3; D is unclear. V was shortened by 3 bases and J by 2 bases, with 6 bases between the two germline ends. CDR1 is ENHRY and CDR2 is SYGVKD in the germline V gene. The CDR3 has 13 residues. The CDR3 region is CAISDGSTDTQYF. Written as DNA, the CDR3 is TGTGCCATCAGTGATGGGTCCACAGATACGCAGTATTTT.

The rearrangement joins TRBV5-1 to TRBJ2-5; 9 positions match TRBD1. The CDR3 runs 15 residues. V dropped 4 bases and J dropped 5; count of bases not matched to a gene: 9. Germline lookup yields CDR1 SGHRS and CDR2 YFSETQ. The CDR3 nucleotides read TGCGCCAGCAGCAGAGGACAGGGGTATGAGGAGACCCAGTACTTC. It codes for CASSRGQGYEETQYF.

The chain has TRBV7-9 and TRBJ2-5; D is undetermined. Germline V gene lookup returns CDR1 SEHNR and CDR2 FQNEAQ (reference sequence). The CDR3 has 12 residues. Trimming removed 6 bases from V and 4 bases from J, with 9 bases in between. The DNA of the CDR3 is TGTGCCAGCAGGTCCGGCCCAGAGACCCAGTACTTC. Its protein product is CASRSGPETQYF.

This rearrangement joins TRBV6-6 to TRBJ2-7; D not certain. The germline V gene has CDR1 MNHNY and CDR2 SVGAGI (reference sequence). Trimming removed 2 bases from V and 6 bases from J, with 11 bases in between. This CDR3 spans 13 amino acids. CDR3 DNA: TGTGCCAGCAGTTACAGGGTTCTTTCCGAGCAGTACTTC. Translation: CASSYRVLSEQYF.

This chain joins TRBV11-2 and TRBJ2-7, with TRBD2 identical over 11 bases. Germline V gene sequence: CDR1 SGHAT, CDR2 FQNNGV. The ends lost 5 bases at V and 3 bases at J; junction bases unmatched: 12. The CDR3 is 17 amino acids. CDR3 loop: CASSPTSGMTGGYEQYF. The CDR3 DNA reads as TGTGCCAGCAGCCCGACTAGCGGGATGACGGGGGGCTACGAGCAGTACTTC.

CDR3 in DNA: TGTGCCAGCAGCCAACCGTGGGGCTATGGCTACACCTTC. Amino acid sequence: CASSQPWGYGYTF. The chain joins TRBV7-9 to TRBJ1-2; D is ambiguous. The CDR3 consists of 13 residues. The ends were cut back, 5 bases at V and 4 bases at J, with 11 bases in the middle. Germline V CDR1 and CDR2: SEHNR, FQNEAQ (reference sequence).

Note on this clone: A read error may account for a junction end that differs from germline. V is TRBV7-7 and J is TRBJ2-1; 10 bases are a match to TRBD2. The CDR3 runs to 17 residues. Germline V lookup: CDR1 SSHAT, CDR2 FNYEAQ (reference sequence). This CDR3 is CASSPRAGTSAYNEQFF. CDR3 coding DNA: TGTGCTAGCAGCCCCCGAGCCGGGACTAGCGCCTACAATGAGCAGTTCTTC.

V gene TRBV9 combines with J gene TRBJ1-4; D might be TRBD1 (6 bases). V gave up 3 bases and J gave up 3 bases, with 12 bases separating them. CDR1 and CDR2 (germline): SGDLS, YYNGEE. The CDR3 length is 15 residues. CDR3 bases: TGTGCCAGCAGCGGTGGGGGCGCGGCTAATGAAAAACTGTTTTTT. This gives the protein CASSGGGAANEKLFF.

J is TRBJ2-5 and V is TRBV6-1; D unclear. The CDR3 length is 13 residues. V shed 2 bases and J shed 4 bases, with 8 bases lying between them. Germline loops: CDR1 MNHNS, CDR2 SASEGT. The DNA for the CDR3 is TGTGCCAGCAGTGAATATTTGACAGAGACCCAGTACTTC. Protein product: CASSEYLTETQYF.

The gene calls are TRBV2 and TRBJ2-2, with 11 bases fitting TRBD2. V lost 3 bases to trimming and J lost 6 bases; unmatched junction nucleotides: 12. This CDR3 comprises 18 residues. Germline V CDR1 and CDR2: SNHLY, FYNNEI. The CDR3 protein is CASSDLVLAGDGAGELFF. CDR3 DNA: TGTGCCAGCAGTGATTTGGTACTAGCGGGAGATGGCGCCGGGGAGCTGTTTTTT.

This clone appeared once. V and J are TRBV2 and TRBJ2-1; either TRBD1 or TRBD2 may supply D (5 bases each). Germline V lookup: CDR1 SNHLY, CDR2 FYNNEI. Trimming cost V 6 bases and J 4 bases, with 16 bases left between them. The CDR3 contains 15 residues. For the CDR3, the DNA is TGTGCCAGCAGCGCTACCGGGACGACTTACAATGAGCAGTTCTTC. Amino acid sequence: CASSATGTTYNEQFF.